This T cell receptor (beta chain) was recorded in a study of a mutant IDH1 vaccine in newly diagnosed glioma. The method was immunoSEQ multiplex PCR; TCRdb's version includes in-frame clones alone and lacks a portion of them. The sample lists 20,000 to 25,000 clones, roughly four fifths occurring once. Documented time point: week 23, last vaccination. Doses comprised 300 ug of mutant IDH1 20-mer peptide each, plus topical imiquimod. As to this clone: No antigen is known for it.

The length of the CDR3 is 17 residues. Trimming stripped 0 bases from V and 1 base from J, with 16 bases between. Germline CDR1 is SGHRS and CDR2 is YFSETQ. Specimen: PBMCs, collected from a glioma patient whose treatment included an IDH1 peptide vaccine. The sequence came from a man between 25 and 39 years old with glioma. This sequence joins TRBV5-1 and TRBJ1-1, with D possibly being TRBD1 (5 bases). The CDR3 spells CASSLGWSSGSNTEAFF. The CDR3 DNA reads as TGCGCCAGCAGCTTGGGGTGGAGTTCAGGGTCGAACACTGAAGCTTTCTTT.